This passage covers 29 T cell receptor beta chains from one sample sequenced in a study of T cell repertoires in cytomegalovirus infection. Via MiXCR, TCRdb re-called the reads, giving one row per CDR3 protein. The sample lists a few hundred thousand distinct CDR3 sequences, 15% to 20% occurring once. Sequencing used PBMCs. The receptor source for this set is a human donor in good health (CMV status not recorded). Some clones in this sample may be carry-over from other donors' samples.

This clonotype came up a few times. This chain links TRBV9 with TRBJ2-7; D not certain. The germline V gene has CDR1 SGDLS and CDR2 YYNGEE. Trimming stripped 0 bases from V and 3 bases from J, with 16 bases between. The length of the CDR3 is 16 residues. CDR3 loop: CASSVGPDGTYYEQYF. The CDR3 bases are TGTGCCAGCAGCGTAGGTCCAGACGGAACCTACTACGAGCAGTACTTC. Full variable domain (outside the CDR3, taken from reference TRBV9 and TRBJ2-7): DSGVTQTPKHLITATGQRVTLRCSPRSGDLSVYWYQQSLDQGLQFLIQYYNGEERAKGNILERFSAQQFPDLHSELNLSSLELGDSALYFCASSVGPDGTYYEQYFGPGTRLTVT.

This clonotype was seen many times. The chain uses TRBV7-8 and TRBJ2-7, with D unclear. The V end lost 5 bases, the J end lost 2 bases, and 13 bases lay between the germline ends. The CDR3 runs to 14 residues. Germline-derived CDR1 and CDR2 are SGHVS and FQNEAQ. The CDR3 nucleotides are TGTGCCAGCAGCCAAAGAACTGGGACCTACGAGCAGTACTTC. Residues: CASSQRTGTYEQYF.

This clonotype has just a few counts. The rearrangement joins TRBV4-1 to TRBJ2-5; TRBD2 agrees at 11 bases. The CDR3 has 14 amino acids. CDR1 and CDR2 from the germline V gene are MGHRA and YSYEKL. V lost 3 bases to trimming and J lost 3 bases; unmatched junction nucleotides: 0. As DNA, the CDR3 is TGCGCCAGCAGCCAGACTAGCGGGAAAGAGACCCAGTACTTC. It specifies CASSQTSGKETQYF.

The chain employs TRBV6-2 or TRBV6-3 and TRBJ2-1; 8 nucleotides agree with TRBD1. V gave up 0 bases and J gave up 4 bases; unmatched junction bases: 8. The CDR3 length is 17 residues. CDR1 and CDR2 from the germline V gene are MNHEY and SVGEGT. The CDR3 region is CASSYSQGAQEYNEQFF. The CDR3 bases are TGTGCCAGCAGTTACTCCCAGGGGGCCCAAGAATACAATGAGCAGTTCTTC.

This clonotype was observed at least ten times. This rearrangement joins TRBV7-2 to TRBJ2-5, with TRBD1 matching over 7 bases. The trim removed 4 bases at V and 2 bases at J, leaving 4 bases unmatched. The CDR3 runs to 14 residues. Germline CDR1 and CDR2: SGHTA and FQGNSA. The CDR3 nucleotides are TGTGCCAGCAGCTCAGGGACAGTACAAGAGACCCAGTACTTC. This gives the protein CASSSGTVQETQYF.

On this clonotype: At one boundary the junction diverges from the germline segment, which might be a read error. J is TRBJ2-5 and V is TRBV2; perhaps TRBD2 as D (6 bases). The CDR3 consists of 12 residues. Germline V gene sequence: CDR1 SNHLY, CDR2 FYNNEI. The CDR3 DNA follows: TGTGCCAGCAGTGAAGCGCGGGACCGTAGTAACTTC. Protein sequence: CASSEARDRSNF.

This clonotype was seen many times. V gene TRBV11-2 combines with J gene TRBJ2-1; 11 bases map to TRBD1. The ends lost 4 bases at V and 7 bases at J; junction bases unmatched: 6. This CDR3 is built from 15 residues. Germline CDR1 reads SGHAT; CDR2 reads FQNNGV. CDR3 in amino acids: CASSSGQGVWNEQFF. The CDR3 DNA sequence: TGTGCCAGCAGCTCGGGACAGGGGGTATGGAATGAGCAGTTCTTC.

The rearrangement uses TRBV5-1 and TRBJ2-6; no clear D. The V end lost 4 bases, the J end lost 2 bases, and 13 bases lay between the germline ends. Germline V gene sequence: CDR1 SGHRS, CDR2 YFSETQ. This CDR3 is built from 16 residues. As DNA, the CDR3 is TGCGCCAGCAGCAGCGAGACCGTGGCTGGGGCCAACGTCCTGACTTTC. The encoded protein is CASSSETVAGANVLTF.

This clonotype was detected a few times. The CDR3 coding sequence is TGTGCCAGCAGTTTACTCGGACAGAGAGATGAAAAACTGTTTTTT. This sequence encodes CASSLLGQRDEKLFF. The chain links TRBV27 to TRBJ1-4, with D possibly being TRBD1 (6 bases). This CDR3 region has 15 residues. Germline CDR1 reads MNHEY; CDR2 reads SMNVEV (reference sequence). Deletions cut 2 bases from V and 6 bases from J, with 13 bases between.

V and J are TRBV20-1 and TRBJ2-2; D gene ambiguous. The ends were cut back, 3 bases at V and 4 bases at J, with 12 bases in the middle. CDR1 and CDR2 (germline): DFQATT, SNEGSKA (reference sequence). The CDR3 consists of 14 residues. In DNA, the CDR3 is TGCAGTGCTAGGAGGACCGACCCCACCGGGGAGCTGTTTTTT. Translating gives CSARRTDPTGELFF.

In this sample, this clonotype turned up many times. The gene calls are TRBV7-2 and TRBJ2-7, with D possibly being TRBD1 (6 bases). V lost 1 base, J lost 3 bases, and 13 bases lay in between. The germline V gene encodes CDR1 SGHTA and CDR2 FQGNSA. This CDR3 region has 15 residues. The CDR3 sequence is CASSLGWQGIYEQYF. The CDR3 DNA follows: TGTGCCAGCAGCTTAGGGTGGCAGGGGATCTACGAGCAGTACTTC.

Details on this clonotype: This sequence may be a read error, since a much larger clone differs from it by one base. The CDR3 DNA follows: TGTGCCAGCAGCTACATTGGGGGGGAGACCCAGTACTTC. Translating it yields CASSYIGGETQYF. This chain joins TRBV7-2 and TRBJ2-5, with D tentatively TRBD2 (6 bases). Deletions cut 4 bases from V and 5 bases from J, with 11 bases between. Germline assignment: CDR1 SGHTA and CDR2 FQGNSA. CDR3 length: 13 residues. Together with reference TRBV7-2 and TRBJ2-5, the CDR3 gives the full variable domain: GAGVSQSPSNKVTEKGKDVELRCDPISGHTALYWYRQSLGQGLEFLIYFQGNSAPDKSGLPSDRFSAERTGGSVSTLTIQRTQQEDSAVYLCASSYIGGETQYFGPGTRLLVL.

The chain joins TRBV5-3 to TRBJ2-5; D may be TRBD2 (6 bases). TRBV5-3 is reported as an ORF; its role is uncertain. Trimming cost V 8 bases and J 5 bases, with 22 bases left between them. This CDR3 comprises 15 residues. The CDR3 DNA reads TGTGCCAGCAGCGCCCGGGACTCCTGGTCGGAGACCCAGTACTTC. This codes for CASSARDSWSETQYF.

This clonotype was recorded many times. V and J are TRBV7-2 and TRBJ1-2, with D tentatively TRBD1 (5 bases). Trimming cost V 4 bases and J 2 bases, with 11 bases left between them. Germline lookup yields CDR1 SGHTA and CDR2 FQGNSA. CDR3 length: 14 residues. The CDR3 DNA is TGTGCCAGCAGCTGGGGACTTACGAACTATGGCTACACCTTC. This gives the protein CASSWGLTNYGYTF.

This clonotype appeared many times. The CDR3 DNA reads TGTGCCAGCAGTACACAGGGGTACGAGCAGTACTTC. Its protein is CASSTQGYEQYF. V is TRBV2 and J is TRBJ2-7, with 7 bases lining up with TRBD1. V gave up 5 bases and J gave up 4 bases; unmatched junction bases: 2. This CDR3 has 12 amino acids. The germline V gene encodes CDR1 SNHLY and CDR2 FYNNEI. Full variable domain (rest looked up from reference TRBV2 and TRBJ2-7): EPEVTQTPSHQVTQMGQEVILRCVPISNHLYFYWYRQILGQKVEFLVSFYNNEISEKSEIFDDQFSVERPDGSNFTLKIRSTKLEDSAMYFCASSTQGYEQYFGPGTRLTVT.

The sample holds a few counts of this clonotype. The J gene is TRBJ1-1, the V gene TRBV6-2 or TRBV6-3; 10 bases align to TRBD1. CDR1 is MNHEY, CDR2 SVGEGT, per germline. The CDR3 sequence is 17 residues long. Trimming cost V 2 bases and J 0 bases; bases outside gene matches: 6. The CDR3 spells CASSYTETGGLNTEAFF. In nucleotides, the CDR3 is TGTGCCAGCAGTTACACAGAGACAGGGGGCCTGAACACTGAAGCTTTCTTT.

This clonotype has more than one count but fewer than ten. The V call is TRBV7-3, the J call TRBJ2-3; no definite D call. V shed 2 bases and J shed 6 bases, with 9 bases lying between them. The V gene's germline CDR1 is SGHTA and CDR2 FQGTGA. The CDR3 covers 13 residues. CDR3 amino acids: CASSLGARDTQYF. As DNA, the CDR3 is TGTGCCAGCAGCTTAGGTGCCAGGGATACGCAGTATTTT.

This sequence joins TRBV6-4 and TRBJ2-3; D unresolved. V lost 2 bases, J lost 1 base, and 7 bases lay in between. Germline V gene sequence: CDR1 MRHNA, CDR2 SNTAGT. The CDR3 is made up of 14 amino acids. CDR3 loop: CASSDGHRTDTQYF. The CDR3 DNA is TGTGCCAGCAGTGACGGGCACCGCACAGATACGCAGTATTTT.

This clonotype occurred many times. The chain links TRBV6-1 to TRBJ1-4; D not certain. Trimming removed 8 bases at V and 5 bases at J, with 15 bases between. The germline CDR1 and CDR2 sequences are MNHNS and SASEGT. The length of the CDR3 is 14 residues. This CDR3 reads CASSGLSRNEKLFF. The CDR3 bases are TGTGCCAGCTCCGGCCTTTCGAGAAATGAAAAACTGTTTTTT.

The sample holds a few counts of this clonotype. The V and J genes are TRBV7-2 and TRBJ1-1; tentatively, D is TRBD1 (5 bases). From germline, CDR1 is SGHTA and CDR2 FQGNSA. This CDR3 has 13 amino acids. Trimming left V 1 base short and J 6 bases short, with 9 bases between. The CDR3 coding sequence is TGTGCCAGCAGCTTAGAACCGACAGCTGAAGCTTTCTTT. This encodes CASSLEPTAEAFF.

This clonotype was seen at least ten times. The V call is TRBV12-3 or TRBV12-4, the J call TRBJ1-4; 7 nucleotides align to TRBD1. V lost 6 bases to trimming and J lost 5 bases; unmatched junction nucleotides: 6. CDR3 length: 14 residues. The CDR3 here is CASRLSGGNEKLFF. In DNA, the CDR3 is TGTGCCAGCAGGCTGTCAGGGGGGAATGAAAAACTGTTTTTT.

This clonotype was counted only a few times. The chain carries TRBV12-3 or TRBV12-4 and TRBJ2-7; 8 bases match TRBD1. CDR3 size: 15 residues. The junction had 6 bases not matched to a gene; V was cut back by 5 bases and J by 0 bases. The DNA for the CDR3 is TGTGCCAGCAGTCCCGGACAGGGAGGCTCCTACGAGCAGTACTTC. Residues: CASSPGQGGSYEQYF.

J is TRBJ2-7 and V is TRBV5-1; D is undetermined. CDR3 size: 15 residues. V was trimmed by 1 base and J by 4 bases, leaving 15 bases between them. Germline CDR1 and CDR2: SGHRS and YFSETQ. As DNA, the CDR3 is TGCGCCAGCAGCTTGATGGCCGGGTCAAATTACGAGCAGTACTTC. Translation gives CASSLMAGSNYEQYF.

The genes are TRBV10-3 and TRBJ2-3; 11 bases fit TRBD1. Germline lookup yields CDR1 ENHRY and CDR2 SYGVKD. This CDR3 comprises 14 residues. Trimming took 6 bases from V and 5 from J; bases not matched to a gene: 4. CDR3 residues: CAIREDRGRDTQYF. CDR3 coding DNA: TGTGCCATCAGGGAGGACAGGGGGCGAGATACGCAGTATTTT.

This clonotype has just a few counts. V gene TRBV27 combines with J gene TRBJ2-3; D gene unclear. V gave up 6 bases and J gave up 0 bases, with 10 bases separating them. The CDR3 length is 14 residues. Germline V gives CDR1 MNHEY, CDR2 SMNVEV (reference sequence). CDR3 region: CASRRTDSTDTQYF. CDR3 bases: TGTGCCAGCAGAAGGACGGACAGCACAGATACGCAGTATTTT.

V is TRBV20-1 and J is TRBJ2-1; 10 bases fit TRBD2. With V trimmed by 6 bases and J by 1 base, 6 bases remained unmatched. Per the germline V gene, CDR1 is DFQATT and CDR2 is SNEGSKA (reference sequence). The CDR3 sequence is 15 residues long. The CDR3 nucleotides are TGCAGTGCCCACCAGACTAGCGGGTCCTACAATGAGCAGTTCTTC. Translating it yields CSAHQTSGSYNEQFF.

This clonotype was detected only a few times. The chain is built from TRBV12-3 or TRBV12-4 and TRBJ1-6; possibly TRBD1 for D (6 bases). The length of the CDR3 is 15 residues. Trimming stripped 1 base from V and 7 bases from J, with 11 bases between. CDR3 nucleotide sequence: TGTGCCAGCAGTTTAGTCCCGGGGGCGAATTCACCCCTCCACTTT. Translation gives CASSLVPGANSPLHF.

The rearrangement links TRBV20-1 to TRBJ2-7; D call uncertain. CDR3 length: 12 residues. CDR1 DFQATT and CDR2 SNEGSKA come from the germline V gene (reference sequence). V lost 4 bases, J lost 2 bases, and 9 bases lay in between. The CDR3 region is CSATLNTYEQYF. The CDR3 DNA reads as TGCAGTGCTACCCTTAATACCTACGAGCAGTACTTC.

This clonotype was detected only a few times. The rearrangement joins TRBV15 to TRBJ2-1; tentatively, D is TRBD2 (5 bases). This CDR3 contains 14 residues. V lost 4 bases and J lost 7, with 14 bases in between. The V gene's germline CDR1 is LNHNV and CDR2 YYDKDF (reference sequence). The chain's CDR3 is CATSNRGPRNEQFF. The CDR3 nucleotides are TGTGCCACCAGCAACCGGGGTCCTAGGAATGAGCAGTTCTTC.